The rows below give T cell receptor beta chains drawn from one sample of a study of cytomegalovirus exposure and HLA in healthy donors. Method: immunoSEQ multiplex PCR; TCRdb's copy keeps in-frame clones and lacks some. The data hold around 130,000 clones, with less than 80% observed a single time. The sequenced sample consisted of PBMCs. Every receptor here comes from a man aged 35 to 55 in good health and CMV-seropositive. Each CDR3 is given with its conserved first and last residue. A D gene is named only where the DNA matches it firmly. Size values are once, few and many counts, or a class for expanded clones, and some rows have none.

TRBV28	.	few	TRBJ1-2	TGTGCCAGCAGTTCCACCAGGACACGCTATGGCTACACCTTC	CASSSTRTRYGYTF
TRBV28	.	.	TRBJ1-1	TGTGCCAGCAGTATTCCCGGGACAATCGCTGAAGCTTTCTTT	CASSIPGTIAEAFF
TRBV27	TRBD2	.	TRBJ2-1	TGTGTCAGCAGTTACCCCCCCGCGGGCACTAGCGCTGCGGGTGAGCAGTTCTTC	CVSSYPPAGTSAAGEQFF
TRBV28	.	.	TRBJ2-7	TGTGCCAGCAGTGAAAGGACAGAGGCCTACGAGCAGTACTTC	CASSERTEAYEQYF
TRBV6-5	TRBD1	.	TRBJ1-4	TGTGCCAGCAGTTCGGGACAGGATAATGAAAAACTGTTTTTT	CASSSGQDNEKLFF
TRBV4-1	.	once	TRBJ1-4	TGCGCCAGCAGCCAAGGACCCGGGGGGAGTGCCGATGAAAAACTGTTTTTT	CASSQGPGGSADEKLFF
TRBV6-4	TRBD1	.	TRBJ1-2	TGTGCCAGCAGTGACTCGACAGGGGGTGGCTACACCTTC	CASSDSTGGGYTF
TRBV7-2	TRBD1	.	TRBJ1-2	TGTGCCAGCAGCTTAGCCGGGACAGCCTATGGCTACACCTTC	CASSLAGTAYGYTF
TRBV7-2	.	.	TRBJ2-4	TGTGCCAGCAGCTTAGTTCGCGGGGACATTCAGTACTTC	CASSLVRGDIQYF
TRBV5-1	.	.	TRBJ1-2	TGCGCCAGCAGCTCAACCACACAGGGTTCGAGATATGGCTACACCTTC	CASSSTTQGSRYGYTF
TRBV5-5	.	.	TRBJ1-1	TGTGCCAGCAGCTTGGGACACTCGAACACTGAAGCTTTCTTT	CASSLGHSNTEAFF
TRBV19	.	few	TRBJ1-1	TGTGCCAGTAGTATCGACAGTTATATGAACACTGAAGCTTTCTTT	CASSIDSYMNTEAFF
TRBV13	.	.	TRBJ2-7	TGTGCCAGCAGCCCCCGAGGGCGAACCTACGAGCAGTACTTC	CASSPRGRTYEQYF
TRBV5-1	TRBD2	once	TRBJ2-2	TGCGCCAGCAGGTCCGGGACTACCGACACCGGGGAGCTGTTTTTT	CASRSGTTDTGELFF
TRBV27	.	.	TRBJ2-7	TGTGCCAGCAGTTCTCAGGTTGGTCCCTACGAGCAGTACTTC	CASSSQVGPYEQYF
TRBV10-3	TRBD2	few	TRBJ2-7	TGTGCCACCCGGGGGGGTGCGGGAGGAGGCCGGCAGTACTTC	CATRGGAGGGRQYF
TRBV11-2	TRBD1	.	TRBJ1-1	TGTGCCAGCAGGGACAGGGTTCCGGGCACTGAAGCTTTCTTT	CASRDRVPGTEAFF
TRBV2	.	.	TRBJ1-1	TGTGCCAGCAGGCCTTTTAGACAGGATATTACTGAAGCTTTCTTT	CASRPFRQDITEAFF
TRBV9	TRBD2	.	TRBJ2-1	TGTGCCAGCAGCGAAAGCGGGGGGGCTAGCAATGAGCAGTTCTTC	CASSESGGASNEQFF
TRBV6-6	.	.	TRBJ2-3	TGTGCCAGCAGTGGACGGGAGCTTAACGGAGATACGCAGTATTTT	CASSGRELNGDTQYF
TRBV6-6	.	.	TRBJ1-2	TGTGCCAGCAGTTATATGGGGGGATTGGATGGCTACACCTTC	CASSYMGGLDGYTF
TRBV5-6	.	few	TRBJ1-5	TGTGCCAGCAGCCTCGGACAGAGCAATCAGCCCCAGCATTTT	CASSLGQSNQPQHF
TRBV5-5	.	.	TRBJ2-7	TGTGCCAGCAGCAGGGGACTTCGAGAGCAGTACTTC	CASSRGLREQYF